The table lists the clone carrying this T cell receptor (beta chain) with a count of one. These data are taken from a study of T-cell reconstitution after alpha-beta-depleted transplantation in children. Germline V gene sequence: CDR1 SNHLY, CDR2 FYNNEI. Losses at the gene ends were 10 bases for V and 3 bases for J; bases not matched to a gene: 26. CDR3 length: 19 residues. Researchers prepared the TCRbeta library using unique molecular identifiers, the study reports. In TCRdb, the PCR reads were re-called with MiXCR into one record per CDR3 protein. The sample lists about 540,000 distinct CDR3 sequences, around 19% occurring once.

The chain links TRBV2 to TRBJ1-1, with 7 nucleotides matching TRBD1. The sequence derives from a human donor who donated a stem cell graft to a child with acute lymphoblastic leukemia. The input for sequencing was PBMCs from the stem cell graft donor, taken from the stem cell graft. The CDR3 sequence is CAIRPMSRTGGGWDTEAFF. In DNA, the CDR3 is TGTGCCATCAGACCAATGTCCCGGACAGGCGGTGGTTGGGACACTGAAGCTTTCTTT.